This TCR beta chain was recorded in a study of cytomegalovirus exposure and HLA in healthy donors. General study findings and limits: Association of a missense DCLRE1C variant with TCR beta V- and J-gene trimming was reported in a later analysis. Researchers catalogued 164 TCR beta chains as cytomegalovirus-associated.

V lost 5 bases to trimming and J lost 2 bases; unmatched junction nucleotides: 5. CDR3 size: 14 residues. Germline V gene data show CDR1 as SGHTA and CDR2 as FQGNSA. Details on this clone: Its antigen is unknown.

13 Jbeta primers and 60 Vbeta primers were used for the PCR. TCRdb's table, derived via immunoSEQ multiplex PCR, lists solely in-frame clones and lacks some. The table includes over 75,000 clones, approximately 78% detected once. Likely unrecorded immune exposures existed in these nominally healthy donors. J is TRBJ2-5 and V is TRBV7-2; 7 bases are shared with TRBD2. The source is a woman aged 60-75 years in good health and CMV-seronegative. The source material was PBMCs. The CDR3 sequence: CASSPGLVQETQYF. The CDR3 coding sequence is TGTGCCAGCAGCCCCGGACTAGTTCAAGAGACCCAGTACTTC.